These T cell receptor beta chains were read from a single sample in a study of T cells in Graves' hyperthyroidism and ophthalmopathy. From the multiplex PCR reads, TCRdb called clonotypes with MiXCR, one entry per CDR3 protein. The sample lists 350,000 to 400,000 distinct CDR3 sequences, 15% to 20% seen once, with around 4% in the top ten. The sample was blood. The receptors here all came from a young woman with Graves' hyperthyroidism. Each CDR3 is given with its conserved first and last residue. D genes are given only for firm matches. The listing skips clone size in some rows; elsewhere it reads once, few, many or a size class.

D gene,CDR3 length,clone size,J gene,V gene,CDR3 protein,CDR3 DNA
NA,13,many,TRBJ2-7,TRBV7-2,CASSHSRGDEQYF,TGTGCCAGCAGCCACAGCAGGGGGGACGAGCAGTACTTC
NA,15,few,TRBJ1-3,TRBV3-1,CASSPPGTTRNTIYF,TGTGCCAGCAGCCCGCCCGGGACGACCAGGAACACCATATATTTT
TRBD1,14,many,TRBJ1-2,TRBV7-9,CASAEPGQNYGYTF,TGTGCCAGTGCAGAACCGGGACAGAACTATGGCTACACCTTC
NA,15,many,TRBJ2-3,TRBV11-1,CASSLATASTDTQYF,TGTGCCAGCAGCTTAGCGACAGCTAGCACAGATACGCAGTATTTT
NA,15,few,TRBJ2-5,TRBV7-2,CASSPDPGSQETQYF,TGTGCCAGCAGCCCGGATCCGGGGTCCCAAGAGACCCAGTACTTC
NA,12,many,TRBJ1-2,TRBV9,CASSVGDAGYTF,TGTGCCAGCAGCGTAGGGGACGCCGGCTACACCTTC
TRBD1,17,many,TRBJ1-3,TRBV6-5,CASSWRQGNSIGNTIYF,TGTGCCAGCAGTTGGCGACAGGGCAATTCGATCGGAAACACCATATATTTT
NA,13,many,TRBJ2-5,TRBV12-3/TRBV12-4,CASSFHEGGTQYF,TGTGCCAGCAGTTTCCATGAGGGAGGGACCCAGTACTTC
NA,16,many,TRBJ1-1,TRBV3-1,CASSYTGWGANTEAFF,TGTGCCAGCAGCTATACCGGGTGGGGAGCGAACACTGAAGCTTTCTTT
TRBD2,15,few,TRBJ2-2,TRBV20-1,CSASLTSGAPGELFF,TGCAGTGCTAGTCTCACTAGCGGGGCTCCCGGGGAGCTGTTTTTT
NA,16,NA,TRBJ1-2,TRBV6-1,CASSEAPGFLGYGYTF,TGTGCCAGCAGTGAAGCCCCAGGGTTTCTTGGCTATGGCTACACCTTC
NA,12,many,TRBJ1-5,TRBV20-1,CSARVINQPQHF,TGCAGTGCTAGAGTGATAAATCAGCCCCAGCATTTT
TRBD1,13,many,TRBJ1-5,TRBV20-1,CSALQGPNQPQHF,TGCAGTGCTCTACAGGGGCCTAATCAGCCCCAGCATTTT
NA,16,NA,TRBJ2-6,TRBV6-2/TRBV6-3,CASSYEEATGANVLTF,TGTGCCAGCAGTTATGAGGAGGCAACTGGGGCCAACGTCCTGACTTTC
NA,17,many,TRBJ1-5,TRBV24-1,CATSDFVRAGVNQPQHF,TGTGCCACCAGTGATTTTGTTAGGGCAGGGGTTAATCAGCCCCAGCATTTT
TRBD2,17,many,TRBJ2-5,TRBV10-3,CAISDPLVAGGEETQYF,TGTGCCATCAGTGACCCGTTGGTAGCGGGGGGTGAAGAGACCCAGTACTTC
NA,15,many,TRBJ1-5,TRBV28,CASSGGTLSNQPQHF,TGTGCCAGCAGCGGCGGGACGCTAAGCAATCAGCCCCAGCATTTT
NA,12,many,TRBJ2-7,TRBV10-3,CAISGPEYEQYF,TGTGCCATCAGTGGTCCGGAATACGAGCAGTACTTC
TRBD1,13,many,TRBJ2-7,TRBV6-5,CASRQGKSYEQYF,TGTGCCAGCAGACAGGGGAAATCCTACGAGCAGTACTTC
NA,16,many,TRBJ1-5,TRBV6-1,CASSAPERYSNQPQHF,TGTGCCAGCAGTGCCCCGGAGAGGTATAGCAATCAGCCCCAGCATTTT
NA,14,many,TRBJ2-1,TRBV6-2/TRBV6-3,CASSYLQEHNEQFF,TGTGCCAGCAGTTACTTGCAGGAACACAATGAGCAGTTCTTC
NA,13,few,TRBJ2-2,TRBV6-5,CASSYLNTGELFF,TGTGCCAGCAGTTATCTTAACACCGGGGAGCTGTTTTTT
NA,15,many,TRBJ1-1,TRBV19,CASSILTELNTEAFF,TGTGCCAGTAGTATTCTTACAGAGTTGAACACTGAAGCTTTCTTT
NA,15,many,TRBJ2-7,TRBV4-1,CASSPRDPGGYEQYF,TGCGCCAGCAGCCCAAGGGATCCGGGCGGATACGAGCAGTACTTC
TRBD2,16,many,TRBJ2-7,TRBV3-1,CASSQDQAGDLYEQYF,TGTGCCAGCAGCCAAGATCAAGCGGGGGACCTCTACGAGCAGTACTTC
TRBD1,15,many,TRBJ1-5,TRBV2,CASSRTGRSNQPQHF,TGTGCCAGCAGTCGGACAGGGCGTAGCAATCAGCCCCAGCATTTT
NA,21,many,TRBJ1-5,TRBV28,CASRHPVQGQFKLPSNQPQHF,TGTGCCAGCAGACACCCGGTCCAAGGACAGTTCAAGCTACCTAGCAATCAGCCCCAGCATTTT
TRBD1,15,many,TRBJ1-5,TRBV2,CASSPGQGGNQPQHF,TGTGCCAGCAGCCCAGGACAGGGAGGCAATCAGCCCCAGCATTTT
TRBD1,15,many,TRBJ1-5,TRBV6-1,CASSLTGSNNQPQHF,TGTGCCAGCAGCCTGACAGGGTCGAACAATCAGCCCCAGCATTTT
NA,14,many,TRBJ2-3,TRBV2,CASSNDRSTDTQYF,TGTGCCAGCAGCAATGACAGGAGCACAGATACGCAGTATTTT
NA,15,many,TRBJ1-1,TRBV25-1,CASSELTGEGTEAFF,TGTGCCAGCAGTGAATTAACGGGGGAAGGGACTGAAGCTTTCTTT
NA,16,NA,TRBJ1-5,TRBV20-1,CTTKQGLVSWNQPQHF,TGCACCACTAAACAGGGTTTAGTTTCGTGGAATCAGCCCCAGCATTTT
NA,12,many,TRBJ1-1,TRBV29-1,CSASAAATEAFF,TGCAGCGCGAGCGCGGCGGCCACTGAAGCTTTCTTT
NA,15,many,TRBJ2-5,TRBV2,CASSVPRYFQETQYF,TGTGCCAGCAGTGTTCCCCGATACTTCCAAGAGACCCAGTACTTC
NA,15,many,TRBJ1-1,TRBV6-5,CASSYLGWKRTEAFF,TGTGCCAGCAGCTATCTAGGATGGAAACGAACTGAAGCTTTCTTT
NA,13,many,TRBJ2-5,TRBV28,CASSFRHQETQYF,TGTGCCAGCAGTTTCAGACATCAGGAGACCCAGTACTTC
NA,16,few,TRBJ1-5,TRBV6-1,CASSEGAAYSNQPQHF,TGTGCCAGCAGTGAAGGGGCAGCCTATAGCAATCAGCCCCAGCATTTT
NA,13,many,TRBJ1-2,TRBV30,CARSEARTGGYTF,TGTGCCCGGAGTGAGGCGCGGACGGGTGGCTACACCTTC
NA,15,NA,TRBJ2-6,TRBV12-3/TRBV12-4,CASSRQASGANVLTF,TGTGCCAGTTCCCGACAGGCCTCTGGGGCCAACGTCCTGACTTTC
TRBD2,15,NA,TRBJ2-5,TRBV18,CASSPPSGAQETQYF,TGTGCCAGCTCACCACCTAGCGGGGCCCAAGAGACCCAGTACTTC
NA,15,many,TRBJ1-5,TRBV12-3/TRBV12-4,CASSLAPYSNQPQHF,TGTGCCAGCAGTTTAGCCCCCTATAGCAATCAGCCCCAGCATTTT
TRBD1,14,many,TRBJ1-1,TRBV6-1,CASSGGQGYSEAFF,TGTGCCAGCAGTGGAGGACAGGGGTACTCTGAAGCTTTCTTT
TRBD1,18,few,TRBJ1-5,TRBV4-1,CASSQGGGSGQGIQPQHF,TGCGCCAGCAGCCAAGGGGGTGGGTCGGGACAGGGTATCCAGCCCCAGCATTTT
TRBD1,13,many,TRBJ2-5,TRBV11-2,CASSQGVVETQYF,TGTGCCAGCAGCCAGGGGGTGGTGGAGACCCAGTACTTC
NA,13,few,TRBJ2-2,TRBV6-4,CASSVEASGELFF,TGTGCCAGCAGTGTAGAGGCGTCCGGGGAGCTGTTTTTT
NA,15,many,TRBJ1-1,TRBV5-1,CASSLFDRLNTEAFF,TGCGCCAGCAGCTTGTTTGACAGGCTGAACACTGAAGCTTTCTTT
TRBD1,14,many,TRBJ2-5,TRBV9,CASSSLTGESTQYF,TGTGCCAGCAGCTCCCTGACAGGGGAATCGACCCAGTACTTC
NA,13,many,TRBJ2-7,TRBV20-1,CSARGRSGLGQYF,TGCAGTGCTAGGGGGAGGTCGGGGCTGGGGCAGTACTTC
NA,17,few,TRBJ1-1,TRBV11-1,CASSSQGKSTVNTEAFF,TGTGCCAGCAGCTCCCAGGGCAAATCGACGGTGAACACTGAAGCTTTCTTT
NA,14,many,TRBJ1-3,TRBV7-2,CASSFRTGGNTIYF,TGTGCCAGCAGCTTTCGAACGGGCGGAAACACCATATATTTT
NA,17,many,TRBJ2-5,TRBV11-1,CASSLGRTWTDQETQYF,TGTGCCAGCAGCTTAGGGCGGACCTGGACGGATCAAGAGACCCAGTACTTC
TRBD1,16,many,TRBJ1-1,TRBV19,CASSISRGTKNTEAFF,TGTGCCAGTAGTATCAGCAGGGGGACTAAGAACACTGAAGCTTTCTTT
NA,17,once,TRBJ2-5,TRBV6-7,CASSYSMDRAPQETQYF,TGTGCCAGCAGTTACTCGATGGACAGAGCACCTCAAGAGACCCAGTACTTC